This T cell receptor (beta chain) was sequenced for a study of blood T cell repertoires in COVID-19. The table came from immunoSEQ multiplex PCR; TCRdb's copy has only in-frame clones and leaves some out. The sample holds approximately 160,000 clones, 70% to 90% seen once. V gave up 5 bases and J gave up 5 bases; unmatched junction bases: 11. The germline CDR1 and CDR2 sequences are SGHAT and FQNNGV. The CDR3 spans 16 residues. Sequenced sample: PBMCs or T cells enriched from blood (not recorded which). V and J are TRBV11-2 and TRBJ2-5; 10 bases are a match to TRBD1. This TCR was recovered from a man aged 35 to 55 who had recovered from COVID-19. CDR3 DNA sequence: TGTGCCAGCAGCCTCGGACCGACAGGGGGCCAGGAGACCCAGTACTTC. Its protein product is CASSLGPTGGQETQYF.